This T cell receptor beta chain derives from a study of tumor-infiltrating lymphocytes in primary liver carcinoma. Across the study: Those enrolled were patients of both sexes, who were aged 30 to 69 years.

This clonotype was detected only a few times. Its antigen remains unknown. CDR1 and CDR2 (germline): SNHLY, FYNNEI. CDR3 length: 14 amino acids. With 11 bases removed from V and 7 bases from J, the gap between germline ends came to 23 bases. TCR beta cDNA was made from approximately 500 ng total RNA with a constant-region primer. Libraries of TCR beta came from three nested multiplex PCR rounds with slightly modified ARM-PCR. Both of the initial two PCR rounds ran for about 9 cycles and employed TRBV1-TRBV30 forward primers alongside a C-beta reverse primer. TCRdb re-analysed the multiplex PCR reads in MiXCR, keeping a single row per CDR3 protein. This sample carries tens of thousands of distinct CDR3 sequences, 71% of them seen once, and the ten largest clones take about 40%. Unsorted bulk tissue (about 19-33 mg) underwent RNA and DNA co-extraction. Chronic HBV infection, untreated so far, was present in the patients.

Study results and caveats: Merely about 8-24% of top clones occurred in all five tumor regions. The overlap of tumor-adjacent and tumor-blood pairs was smaller than that of tumor region pairs.

This TCR derives from a man aged 40-50 years with primary liver carcinoma and hepatitis B virus infection. The chain has TRBV2 and TRBJ1-2, with D possibly being TRBD1 (6 bases). What was sequenced was liver tumor tissue from sampling region 4. Subset specified: tumor region T4, right-lateral pole. The CDR3 DNA is TGTGCCGGATCTCGGGGGGCAGAAGAACGTGGCTACACCTTC. Translating it yields CAGSRGAEERGYTF.